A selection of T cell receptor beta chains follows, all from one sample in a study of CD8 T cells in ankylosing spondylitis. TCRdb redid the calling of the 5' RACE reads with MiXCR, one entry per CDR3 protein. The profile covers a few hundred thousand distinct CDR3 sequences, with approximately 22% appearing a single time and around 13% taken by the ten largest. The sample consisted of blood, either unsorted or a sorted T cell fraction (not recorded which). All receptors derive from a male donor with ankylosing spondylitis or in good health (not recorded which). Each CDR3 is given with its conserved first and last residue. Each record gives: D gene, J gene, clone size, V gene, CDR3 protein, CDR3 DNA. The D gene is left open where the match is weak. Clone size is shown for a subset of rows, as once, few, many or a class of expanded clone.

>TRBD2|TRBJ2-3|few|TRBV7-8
CASSLVLRGKKDTQYF
TGTGCCAGCAGCTTAGTTTTGCGGGGGAAGAAGGATACGCAGTATTTT
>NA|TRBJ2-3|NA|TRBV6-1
CASSRDPYTDTQYF
TGTGCCAGCAGTCGGGACCCTTACACAGATACGCAGTATTTT
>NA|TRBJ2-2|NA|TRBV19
CASSIAQTITGELFF
TGTGCCAGTAGTATAGCTCAAACGATCACCGGGGAGCTGTTTTTT
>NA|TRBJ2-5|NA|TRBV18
CASSPIPEPLLSPGRLEETQYF
TGTGCCAGCTCCCCAATCCCCGAACCCCTGCTGAGCCCTGGAAGACTAGAAGAGACCCAGTACTTC
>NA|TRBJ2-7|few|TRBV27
CASSLGESPYEQYF
TGTGCCAGCAGTTTAGGCGAATCGCCCTACGAGCAGTACTTC
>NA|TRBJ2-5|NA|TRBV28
CASSVATGSETQYF
TGTGCCAGCAGTGTCGCGACCGGCAGCGAGACCCAGTACTTC
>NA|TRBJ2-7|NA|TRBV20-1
CSAPGATTRYEQYF
TGCAGTGCTCCAGGGGCCACTACGAGGTACGAGCAGTACTTC
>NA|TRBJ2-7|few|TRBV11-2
CASSLARYPAGGGEQYF
TGTGCCAGCAGCTTAGCTCGCTACCCGGCGGGTGGAGGCGAGCAGTACTTC
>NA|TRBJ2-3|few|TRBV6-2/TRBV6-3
CASSYSSPGAVADTQYF
TGTGCCAGCAGTTACTCATCCCCGGGGGCGGTCGCAGATACGCAGTATTTT
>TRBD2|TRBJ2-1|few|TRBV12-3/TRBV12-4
CASDPGLAQNNEQFF
TGTGCCAGCGACCCCGGACTAGCGCAAAACAATGAGCAGTTCTTC
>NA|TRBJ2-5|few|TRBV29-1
CSVTNGGAFQETQYF
TGCAGCGTGACTAACGGCGGGGCCTTCCAAGAGACCCAGTACTTC
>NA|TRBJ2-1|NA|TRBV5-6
CASSFGGGPNEQFF
TGTGCCAGCAGCTTTGGAGGGGGGCCCAATGAGCAGTTCTTC
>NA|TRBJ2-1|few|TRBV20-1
CSAKPSTRSSYNEQFF
TGCAGTGCTAAACCCTCAACACGTAGCTCCTACAATGAGCAGTTCTTC
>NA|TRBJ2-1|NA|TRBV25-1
CASSGLEQFF
TGTGCCAGCAGTGGACTAGAGCAGTTCTTC
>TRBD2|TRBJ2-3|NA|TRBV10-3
CAISATVLAGNTDTQYF
TGTGCCATCAGTGCGACAGTCTTAGCGGGGAACACAGATACGCAGTATTTT
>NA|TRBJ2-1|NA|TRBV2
CASSEYRDTQFF
TGTGCCAGCAGTGAGTACCGGGACACGCAGTTCTTC
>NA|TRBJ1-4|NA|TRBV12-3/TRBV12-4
CASMPATNEKLFF
TGTGCCAGCATGCCAGCAACTAATGAAAAACTGTTTTTT
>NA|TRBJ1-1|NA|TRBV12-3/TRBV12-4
CASRQPGLYAAFF
TGTGCCAGCAGGCAGCCGGGGTTATACGCGGCTTTCTTT
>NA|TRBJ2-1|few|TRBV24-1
CATSDRGDAYNEQFF
TGTGCCACCAGTGACAGGGGCGACGCCTACAATGAGCAGTTCTTC
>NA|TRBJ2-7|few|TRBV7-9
CASSLEGPPYEQYF
TGTGCCAGCAGCTTAGAAGGACCCCCCTACGAGCAGTACTTC
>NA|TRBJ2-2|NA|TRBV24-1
CATSDWDRANTGELFF
TGTGCCACCAGTGACTGGGACCGCGCGAACACCGGGGAGCTGTTTTTT
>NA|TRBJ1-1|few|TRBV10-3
CAISELSRDTEAFF
TGTGCCATCAGTGAGTTAAGCAGGGATACTGAAGCTTTCTTT
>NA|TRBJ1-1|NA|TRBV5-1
CASSLVPTQGVNTEAFF
TGCGCCAGCAGCTTGGTGCCAACTCAAGGGGTGAACACTGAAGCTTTCTTT
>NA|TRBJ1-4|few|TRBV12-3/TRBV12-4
CASRAEGTNEKLFF
TGTGCCAGCAGGGCTGAGGGGACTAATGAAAAACTGTTTTTT
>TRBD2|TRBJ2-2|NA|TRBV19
CASSTTSPTGELFF
TGTGCCAGTAGTACGACTAGCCCGACCGGGGAGCTGTTTTTT
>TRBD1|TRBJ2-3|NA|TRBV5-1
CASTQGQGLSTDTQYF
TGCGCCAGCACCCAGGGACAGGGGCTTTCCACAGATACGCAGTATTTT
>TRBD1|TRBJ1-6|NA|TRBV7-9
CASSFYRGQVYNSPLHF
TGTGCCAGCAGCTTTTACCGGGGACAGGTCTATAATTCACCCCTCCACTTT
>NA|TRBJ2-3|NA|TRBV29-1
CSVLNGVTDTQYF
TGCAGCGTCTTGAACGGGGTCACAGATACGCAGTATTTT
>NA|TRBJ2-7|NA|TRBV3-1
CASSPGPIYEQYF
TGTGCCAGCAGCCCCGGACCGATCTACGAGCAGTACTTC